The entry that follows covers one TCR beta chain sequence. The data were taken from a study of blood T cell repertoires in COVID-19. The wider study: The United States, Italy and Spain supplied acute and convalescent COVID-19 samples. PBMCs, B-cell-depleted T cells, or T cells were the source of the cDNA or gDNA that made up the material.

Original processing notes: Reference gene primer amplification yielded estimated nucleated cell counts. TCRdb's copy holds only in-frame clones and misses some; the assay was immunoSEQ multiplex PCR. V and J calls and clone size come straight from that table; D and trimming were deduced from the DNA. Altogether more than 65,000 clones are present, about 80% being singletons, with the ten largest covering about 13%. CDR1 and CDR2 from the germline V gene are ENHRY and SYGVKD. This CDR3 has 18 residues. The trim removed 3 bases at V and 2 bases at J, leaving 12 bases unmatched. The TCR comes from a woman aged 80 or older with acute or convalescent COVID-19. Material: peripheral blood. The gene calls are TRBV10-3 and TRBJ1-5; TRBD1 agrees at 8 bases. The chain's CDR3 is CAISDGSAGGGGNQPQHF. The CDR3 DNA sequence: TGTGCCATCAGTGACGGATCGGCAGGGGGCGGCGGCAATCAGCCCCAGCATTTT.